A selection of T cell receptor beta chains follows, all from one sample in a study of blood T cell repertoires in COVID-19. Libraries were prepared by immunoSEQ multiplex PCR; TCRdb keeps only in-frame clonotypes and omits some of them. The sample includes 45,000 to 55,000 clones, around 73% of them seen just once. Sample: PBMCs or T cells enriched from blood (not recorded which). The receptors were sampled from a woman in her fifties or sixties with acute COVID-19. Both conserved end residues are part of each CDR3. The D gene is left open where the match is weak. Rows may omit the clone size; those that give it use once, few, many or a size class.

V gene: TRBV2
D gene: TRBD2
J gene: TRBJ2-3
clone size: .
CDR3 protein: CASSGASGTDTQYF
CDR3 DNA: TGTGCCAGCAGTGGGGCTAGCGGGACAGATACGCAGTATTTT

V gene: TRBV7-2
D gene: TRBD1
J gene: TRBJ1-2
clone size: few
CDR3 protein: CASSLDRGYGYTF
CDR3 DNA: TGTGCCAGCAGCTTAGACAGGGGCTATGGCTACACCTTC

V gene: TRBV6-1
D gene: TRBD1
J gene: TRBJ1-2
clone size: .
CDR3 protein: CASSERTGGDGYTF
CDR3 DNA: TGTGCCAGCAGTGAAAGGACAGGGGGCGACGGCTACACCTTC

V gene: TRBV7-6
D gene: TRBD1
J gene: TRBJ2-5
clone size: .
CDR3 protein: CASSPGGSQQETQYF
CDR3 DNA: TGTGCCAGCAGCCCAGGGGGCTCGCAGCAAGAGACCCAGTACTTC

V gene: TRBV5-1
D gene: .
J gene: TRBJ2-3
clone size: .
CDR3 protein: CASSHGRLGPTDTQYF
CDR3 DNA: TGCGCCAGCAGCCACGGCCGACTAGGGCCCACAGATACGCAGTATTTT

V gene: TRBV3-1/TRBV3-2
D gene: .
J gene: TRBJ1-3
clone size: .
CDR3 protein: CASSQDEAGNTIYF
CDR3 DNA: TGTGCCAGCAGCCAAGATGAGGCGGGAAACACCATATATTTT

V gene: TRBV28
D gene: TRBD1
J gene: TRBJ1-2
clone size: .
CDR3 protein: CASSFTTGVDYGYTF
CDR3 DNA: TGTGCCAGCAGTTTCACTACAGGGGTCGACTATGGCTACACCTTC

V gene: TRBV30
D gene: TRBD1
J gene: TRBJ1-1
clone size: .
CDR3 protein: CAWSASPTGGMAFF
CDR3 DNA: TGTGCCTGGAGTGCCTCCCCAACAGGGGGTATGGCTTTCTTT

V gene: TRBV7-9
D gene: .
J gene: TRBJ1-1
clone size: .
CDR3 protein: CASSRGGIPQNTEAFF
CDR3 DNA: TGTGCCAGCAGCCGTGGAGGCATTCCACAGAACACTGAAGCTTTCTTT

V gene: TRBV7-7
D gene: .
J gene: TRBJ2-3
clone size: .
CDR3 protein: CASSWGHTDTQYF
CDR3 DNA: TGTGCTAGCAGCTGGGGCCACACAGATACGCAGTATTTT

V gene: TRBV5-6
D gene: .
J gene: TRBJ1-3
clone size: once
CDR3 protein: CASTREFGNTIYF
CDR3 DNA: TGTGCCAGCACCAGGGAATTTGGAAACACCATATATTTT

V gene: TRBV4-1
D gene: TRBD2
J gene: TRBJ2-5
clone size: .
CDR3 protein: CASSQDSGGRWAQYF
CDR3 DNA: TGCGCCAGCAGCCAAGATAGCGGGGGCAGGTGGGCCCAGTACTTC

V gene: TRBV7-9
D gene: .
J gene: TRBJ1-1
clone size: .
CDR3 protein: CASSFQGFTSEAFF
CDR3 DNA: TGTGCCAGCAGCTTCCAGGGGTTTACATCTGAAGCTTTCTTT

V gene: TRBV5-1
D gene: TRBD2
J gene: TRBJ2-3
clone size: .
CDR3 protein: CASSWGLAGGPVTDTQYF
CDR3 DNA: TGCGCCAGCAGCTGGGGACTAGCGGGGGGGCCTGTCACAGATACGCAGTATTTT

V gene: TRBV27
D gene: TRBD1
J gene: TRBJ1-6
clone size: few
CDR3 protein: CASSLYGTANNSPLHF
CDR3 DNA: TGTGCCAGCAGTTTGTACGGGACAGCTAATAATTCACCCCTCCACTTT